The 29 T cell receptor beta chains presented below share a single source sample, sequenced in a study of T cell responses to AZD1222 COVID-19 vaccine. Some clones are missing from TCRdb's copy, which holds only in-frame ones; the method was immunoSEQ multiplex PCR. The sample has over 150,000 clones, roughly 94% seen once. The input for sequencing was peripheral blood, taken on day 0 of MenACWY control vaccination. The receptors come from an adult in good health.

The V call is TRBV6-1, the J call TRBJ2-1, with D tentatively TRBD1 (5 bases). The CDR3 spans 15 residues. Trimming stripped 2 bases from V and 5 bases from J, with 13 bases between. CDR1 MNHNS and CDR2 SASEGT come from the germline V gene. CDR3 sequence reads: CASSERGIWNNEQFF. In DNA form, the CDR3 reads TGTGCCAGCAGTGAAAGGGGCATATGGAACAATGAGCAGTTCTTC.

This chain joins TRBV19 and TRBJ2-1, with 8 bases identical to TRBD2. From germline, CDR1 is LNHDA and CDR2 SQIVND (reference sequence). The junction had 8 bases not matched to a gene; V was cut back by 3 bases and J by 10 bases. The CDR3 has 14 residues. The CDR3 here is CASSMGAGEGEQFF. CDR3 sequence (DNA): TGTGCCAGTAGTATGGGAGCGGGAGAAGGAGAGCAGTTCTTC.

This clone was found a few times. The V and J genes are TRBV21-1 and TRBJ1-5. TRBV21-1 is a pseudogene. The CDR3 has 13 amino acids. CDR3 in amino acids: CASSKEPKQPQHF. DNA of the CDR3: TGTGCCAGCAGCAAAGAACCGAAACAGCCCCAGCATTTT.

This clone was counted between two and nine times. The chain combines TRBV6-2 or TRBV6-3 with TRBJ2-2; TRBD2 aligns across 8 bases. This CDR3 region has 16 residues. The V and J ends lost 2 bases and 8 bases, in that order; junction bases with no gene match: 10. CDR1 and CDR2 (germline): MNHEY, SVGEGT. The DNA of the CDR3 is TGTGCCAGCAGTTACGCCGGGACTAGTAGTAAAGGGGAGCTGTTTTTT. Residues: CASSYAGTSSKGELFF.

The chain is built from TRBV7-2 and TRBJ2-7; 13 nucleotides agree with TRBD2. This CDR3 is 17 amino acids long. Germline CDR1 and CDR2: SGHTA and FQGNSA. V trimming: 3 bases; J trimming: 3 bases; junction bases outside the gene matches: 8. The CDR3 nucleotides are TGTGCCAGCAGCTTCCGGACTAGCGGGAGTTCGAGCTACGAGCAGTACTTC. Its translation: CASSFRTSGSSSYEQYF.

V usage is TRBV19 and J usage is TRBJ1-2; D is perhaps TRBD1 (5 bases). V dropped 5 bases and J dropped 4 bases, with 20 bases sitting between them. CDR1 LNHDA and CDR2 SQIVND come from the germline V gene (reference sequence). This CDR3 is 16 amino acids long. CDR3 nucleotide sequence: TGTGCCAGTAGTTCCTCTGGGCCGAGGGACGCCTATGGCTACACCTTC. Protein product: CASSSSGPRDAYGYTF.

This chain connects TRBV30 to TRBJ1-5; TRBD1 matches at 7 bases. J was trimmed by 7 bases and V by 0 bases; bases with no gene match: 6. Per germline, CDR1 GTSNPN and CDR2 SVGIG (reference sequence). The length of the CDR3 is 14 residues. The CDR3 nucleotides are TGTGCCTGGAGTGTAATAGGGGGCGGCCAGCCCCAGCATTTT. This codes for CAWSVIGGGQPQHF.

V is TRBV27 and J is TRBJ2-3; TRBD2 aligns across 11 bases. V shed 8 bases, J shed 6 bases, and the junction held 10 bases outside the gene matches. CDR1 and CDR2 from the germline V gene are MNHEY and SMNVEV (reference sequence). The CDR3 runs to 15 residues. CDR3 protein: CASSGTSGIGDTQYF. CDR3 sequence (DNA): TGTGCCAGCTCAGGGACTAGCGGTATCGGGGATACGCAGTATTTT.

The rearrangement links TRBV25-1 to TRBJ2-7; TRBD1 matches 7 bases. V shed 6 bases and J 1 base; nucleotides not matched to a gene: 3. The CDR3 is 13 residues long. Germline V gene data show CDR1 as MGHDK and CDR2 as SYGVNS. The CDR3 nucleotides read TGTGCCAGCAGGAAGACAGGGTCCTACGAGCAGTACTTC. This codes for CASRKTGSYEQYF.

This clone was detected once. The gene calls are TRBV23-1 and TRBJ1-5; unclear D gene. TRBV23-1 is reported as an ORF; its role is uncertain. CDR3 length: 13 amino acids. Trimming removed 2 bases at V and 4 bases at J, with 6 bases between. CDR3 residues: CASSQGLNQPQHF. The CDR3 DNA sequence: TGCGCCAGCAGTCAAGGCCTGAATCAGCCCCAGCATTTT.

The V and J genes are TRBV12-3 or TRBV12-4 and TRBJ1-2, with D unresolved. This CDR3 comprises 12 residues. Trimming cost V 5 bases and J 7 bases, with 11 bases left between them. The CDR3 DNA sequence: TGTGCCAGCAGTGGACTACTAGGTGGCTACACCTTC. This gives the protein CASSGLLGGYTF.

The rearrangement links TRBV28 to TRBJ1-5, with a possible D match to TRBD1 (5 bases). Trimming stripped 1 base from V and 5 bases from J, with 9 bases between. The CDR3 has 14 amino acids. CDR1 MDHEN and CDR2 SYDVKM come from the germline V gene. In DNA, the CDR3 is TGTGCCAGCAGTTTATTGGCAGGGCATCAGCCCCAGCATTTT. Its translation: CASSLLAGHQPQHF.

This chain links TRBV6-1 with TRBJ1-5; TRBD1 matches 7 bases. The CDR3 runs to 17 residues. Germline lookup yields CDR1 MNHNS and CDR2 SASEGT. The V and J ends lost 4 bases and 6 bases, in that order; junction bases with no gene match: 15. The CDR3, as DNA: TGTGCCAGCAGTGGAGGCAGGGGGGGACCGCGGCGTCAGCCCCAGCATTTT. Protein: CASSGGRGGPRRQPQHF.

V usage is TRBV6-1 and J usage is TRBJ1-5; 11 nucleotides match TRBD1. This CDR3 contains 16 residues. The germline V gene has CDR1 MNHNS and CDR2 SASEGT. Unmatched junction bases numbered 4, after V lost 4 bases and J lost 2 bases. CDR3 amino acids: CASSARTGGGNQPQHF. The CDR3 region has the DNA TGTGCCAGCAGTGCCCGGACAGGGGGCGGCAATCAGCCCCAGCATTTT.

CDR3 nucleotide sequence: TGCGCCAGCAGTGAGTCTCACCTGGCCCCCAGGGAGGGAAACACCATATATTTT. Translation: CASSESHLAPREGNTIYF. V is TRBV10-2 and J is TRBJ1-3; TRBD1 is a possible D gene (5 bases). CDR1 and CDR2 from the germline V gene are WSHSY and SAAADI. Trimming left V 0 bases short and J 4 bases short, with 19 bases between. This CDR3 spans 18 amino acids.

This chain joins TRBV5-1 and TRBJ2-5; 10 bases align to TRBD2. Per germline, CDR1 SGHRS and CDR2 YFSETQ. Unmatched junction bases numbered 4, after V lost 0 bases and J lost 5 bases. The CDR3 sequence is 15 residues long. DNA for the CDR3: TGCGCCAGCAGCTTGGATGGTAGCGGGAGGGAGACCCAGTACTTC. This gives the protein CASSLDGSGRETQYF.

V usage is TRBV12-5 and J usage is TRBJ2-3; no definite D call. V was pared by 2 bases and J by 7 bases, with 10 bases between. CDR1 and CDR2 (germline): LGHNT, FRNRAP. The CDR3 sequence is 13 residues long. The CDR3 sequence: CASGLFGGNTQYF. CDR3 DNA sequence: TGTGCTAGTGGTTTGTTTGGTGGGAATACGCAGTATTTT.

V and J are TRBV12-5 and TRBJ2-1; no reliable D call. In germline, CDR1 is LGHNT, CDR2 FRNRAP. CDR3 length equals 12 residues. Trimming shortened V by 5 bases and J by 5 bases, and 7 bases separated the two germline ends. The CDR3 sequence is CASGSRHNEQFF. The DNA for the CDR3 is TGTGCTAGTGGTAGCAGGCACAATGAGCAGTTCTTC. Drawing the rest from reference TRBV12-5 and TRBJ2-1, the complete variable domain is DARVTQTPRHKVTEMGQEVTMRCQPILGHNTVFWYRQTMMQGLELLAYFRNRAPLDDSGMPKDRFSAEMPDATLATLKIQPSEPRDSAVYFCASGSRHNEQFFGPGTRLTVL.

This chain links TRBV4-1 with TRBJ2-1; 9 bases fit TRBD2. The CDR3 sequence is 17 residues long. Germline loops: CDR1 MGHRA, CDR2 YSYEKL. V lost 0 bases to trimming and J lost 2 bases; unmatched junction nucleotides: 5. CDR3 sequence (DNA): TGCGCCAGCAGCCAAGATAGCCTAGCGGGGCCCTACAATGAGCAGTTCTTC. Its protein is CASSQDSLAGPYNEQFF.

This CDR3 is CASSQAGGGWDGYTF. CDR3 DNA: TGCGCCAGCAGCCAAGCTGGAGGGGGCTGGGATGGCTACACCTTC. The rearrangement uses TRBV4-1 and TRBJ1-2, with 7 bases lining up with TRBD1. The CDR3 has 15 amino acids. V trimming: 1 base; J trimming: 6 bases; junction bases outside the gene matches: 8. CDR1 is MGHRA and CDR2 is YSYEKL in the germline V gene.

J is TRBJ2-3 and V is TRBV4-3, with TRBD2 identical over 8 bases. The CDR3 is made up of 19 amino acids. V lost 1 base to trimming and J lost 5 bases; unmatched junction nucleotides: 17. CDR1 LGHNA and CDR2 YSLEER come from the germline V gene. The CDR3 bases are TGCGCCAGCAGCCAAGCGTGGCTAGCGGGCCTCGGAAGGGTAGATACGCAGTATTTT. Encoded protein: CASSQAWLAGLGRVDTQYF.

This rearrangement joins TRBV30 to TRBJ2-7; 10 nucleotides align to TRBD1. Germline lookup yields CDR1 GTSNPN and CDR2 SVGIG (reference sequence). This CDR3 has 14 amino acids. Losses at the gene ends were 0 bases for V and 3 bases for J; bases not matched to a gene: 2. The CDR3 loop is CAWSVGTGVYEQYF. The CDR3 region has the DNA TGTGCCTGGAGTGTGGGGACAGGGGTCTACGAGCAGTACTTC.

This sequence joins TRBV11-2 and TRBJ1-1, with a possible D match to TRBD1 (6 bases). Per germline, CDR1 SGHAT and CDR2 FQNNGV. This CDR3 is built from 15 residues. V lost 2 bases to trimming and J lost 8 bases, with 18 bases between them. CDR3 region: CASSLLGGPKPEAFF. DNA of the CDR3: TGTGCCAGCAGCTTATTGGGGGGGCCAAAGCCAGAAGCTTTCTTT.

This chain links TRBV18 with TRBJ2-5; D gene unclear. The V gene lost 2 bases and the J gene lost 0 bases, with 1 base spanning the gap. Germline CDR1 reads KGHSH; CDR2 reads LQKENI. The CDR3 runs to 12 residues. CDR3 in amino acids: CASSPYQETQYF. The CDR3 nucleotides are TGTGCCAGCTCACCATACCAAGAGACCCAGTACTTC.

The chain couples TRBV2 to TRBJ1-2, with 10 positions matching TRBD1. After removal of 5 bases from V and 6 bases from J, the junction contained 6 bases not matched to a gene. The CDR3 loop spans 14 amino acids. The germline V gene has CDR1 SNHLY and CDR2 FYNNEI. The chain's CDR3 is CASSKRQGANGYTF. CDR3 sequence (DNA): TGTGCCAGCAGTAAACGACAGGGGGCGAATGGCTACACCTTC.

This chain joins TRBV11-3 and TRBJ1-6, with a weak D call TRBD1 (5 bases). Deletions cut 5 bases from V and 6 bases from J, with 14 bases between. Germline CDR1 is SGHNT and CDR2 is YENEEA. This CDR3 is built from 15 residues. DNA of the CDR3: TGTGCCAGCAGCCAACTGGCAGGGACTAATTCACCCCTCCACTTT. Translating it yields CASSQLAGTNSPLHF.

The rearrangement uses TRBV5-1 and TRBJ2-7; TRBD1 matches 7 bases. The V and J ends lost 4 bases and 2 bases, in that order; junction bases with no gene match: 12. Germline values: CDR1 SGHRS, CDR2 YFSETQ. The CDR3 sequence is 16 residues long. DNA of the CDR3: TGCGCCAGCAGCACACGCAGGGGGTCAGTGGCCTACGAGCAGTACTTC. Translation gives CASSTRRGSVAYEQYF.

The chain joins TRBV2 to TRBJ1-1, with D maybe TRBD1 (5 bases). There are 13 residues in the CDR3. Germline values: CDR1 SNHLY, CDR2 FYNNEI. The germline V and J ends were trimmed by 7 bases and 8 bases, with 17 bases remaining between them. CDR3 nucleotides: TGTGCCAGCACCCAGGGAAGGGGTGGAGAAGCTTTCTTT. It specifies CASTQGRGGEAFF.

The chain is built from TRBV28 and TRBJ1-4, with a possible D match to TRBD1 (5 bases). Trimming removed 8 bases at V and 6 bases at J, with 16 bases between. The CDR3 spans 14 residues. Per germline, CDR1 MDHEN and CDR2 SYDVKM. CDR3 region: CASLPPGSDEKLFF. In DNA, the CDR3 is TGTGCCAGCCTCCCGCCAGGGTCGGATGAAAAACTGTTTTTT.